These T cell receptor beta chains were read from a single sample in a study of PD-1 blockade in classical Hodgkin lymphoma. Repertoires were generated with immunoSEQ multiplex PCR, while TCRdb's copy carries only in-frame clones and drops some. The repertoire holds approximately 44,000 clones, with roughly 70% as singletons. The sample consisted of peripheral blood mononuclear cells (PBMCs), taken at baseline. These TCRs come from a human donor with classical Hodgkin lymphoma. CDR3s include the opening cysteine and the closing phenylalanine or tryptophan. The D gene is left open where the match is weak. Expanded clones get a size class; other rows say once, few or many, or leave the size out.

len,v_gene,j_gene,d_gene,abundance,CDR3nt,CDR3aa
13,TRBV19,TRBJ1-4,-,-,TGTGCCAGTAGTAGGGTTGCTAATGAAAAACTGTTTTTT,CASSRVANEKLFF
14,TRBV7-9,TRBJ2-7,TRBD1,-,TGTGCCAGCAGCGACAGGGTGAGCTCCTACGAGCAGTACTTC,CASSDRVSSYEQYF
15,TRBV28,TRBJ2-1,TRBD2,-,TGTGCCAGCAGTTTCGGCGGGAGTACGTACAATGAGCAGTTCTTC,CASSFGGSTYNEQFF
13,TRBV6-6,TRBJ1-4,TRBD1,-,TGTGCCAGCAGTTGGGACAGTCTTGAAAAACTGTTTTTT,CASSWDSLEKLFF
15,TRBV19,TRBJ2-1,-,-,TGTGCCAGTACCCCCGACCCGAGCTCCTACAATGAGCAGTTCTTC,CASTPDPSSYNEQFF
14,TRBV7-9,TRBJ1-4,TRBD1,-,TGTGCCAGCAGCCAGACAGGGAGGAATGAAAAACTGTTTTTT,CASSQTGRNEKLFF
14,TRBV7-2,TRBJ1-1,-,-,TGTGCCAGCAGCTCTCCTATCCCGAACACTGAAGCTTTCTTT,CASSSPIPNTEAFF
17,TRBV30,TRBJ2-5,TRBD2,once,TGTGCCTGGAGCGCGACGGTGACTAGCGGGGAGTGGGAGACCCAGTACTTC,CAWSATVTSGEWETQYF
18,TRBV27,TRBJ2-1,-,-,TGTGCCAGCAGTTTATCTCTCCCCAGCGCAACCTACTACAATGAGCAGTTCTTC,CASSLSLPSATYYNEQFF
15,TRBV28,TRBJ2-3,-,-,TGTGCCAGCAGTTCAGGTCTTACTAGCACAGATACGCAGTATTTT,CASSSGLTSTDTQYF
15,TRBV27,TRBJ2-7,-,-,TGTGCCAGCAGTTTTGGACTAAAAGGGGGCGGAGGGCAGTACTTC,CASSFGLKGGGGQYF
15,TRBV4-1,TRBJ2-5,TRBD1,once,TGCGCCAGCAGCCAACGGGACAGCTCTGGGGAGACCCAGTACTTC,CASSQRDSSGETQYF
15,TRBV2,TRBJ2-7,TRBD2,few,TGTGCCAGCAGTTTGACTAGCGGAGGAGCTTACGAGCAGTACTTC,CASSLTSGGAYEQYF
14,TRBV6-5,TRBJ1-2,-,-,TGTGCCAGCAGTTACGGGAGGGGGTTTGATGGCTACACCTTC,CASSYGRGFDGYTF
16,TRBV19,TRBJ1-5,-,-,TGTGCCAGTAGTCTAGACTCCCAGGGCTCGTATCAGCCCCAGCATTTT,CASSLDSQGSYQPQHF
17,TRBV18,TRBJ2-1,TRBD2,-,TGTGCCAGCTCACCACCGGGGGGTAGCGGGACCTACAATGAGCAGTTCTTC,CASSPPGGSGTYNEQFF